This T cell receptor beta chain was profiled in a study of blood T cells in healthy people across ages. As for the study in general: Capturing about one barcoded beta molecule per two T cells was achieved by template switching. Findings and limits, study-wide: Diversity of TCR beta per million T cells declined in a roughly linear way with age.

With a J-beta primer mix and a sample-barcoded 5' primer, a second PCR ran roughly 6 to 12 cycles. TCRdb re-called the 5' RACE reads through MiXCR, storing one row per CDR3 protein. The profile covers hundreds of thousands of distinct CDR3 sequences, with 40% to 50% appearing a single time and nearly 20% taken by the ten largest. The CDR3 covers 19 residues. CDR1 and CDR2 (germline): MNHEY, SVGEGT. Trimming left V 7 bases short and J 4 bases short, with 31 bases between. This clonotype was seen a handful of times. Antigen unknown. The sequenced sample was blood. The rearrangement joins TRBV6-2 or TRBV6-3 to TRBJ1-2; tentatively, D is TRBD1 (6 bases). The sequence was collected from a man aged 55 to 70 in good health. This chain's CDR3 is CASIHSISGASGGGYGYTF. CDR3 in DNA: TGTGCCAGCATCCATTCCATTTCGGGGGCGTCGGGAGGAGGCTATGGCTACACCTTC.